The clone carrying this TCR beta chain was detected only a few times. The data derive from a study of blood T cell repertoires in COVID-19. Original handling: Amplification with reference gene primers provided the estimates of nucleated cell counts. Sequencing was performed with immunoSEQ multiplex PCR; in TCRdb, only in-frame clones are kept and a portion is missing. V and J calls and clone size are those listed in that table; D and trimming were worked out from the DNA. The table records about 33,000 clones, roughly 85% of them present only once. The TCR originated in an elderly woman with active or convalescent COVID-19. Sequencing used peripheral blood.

The CDR3 protein is CASLGLAGTDTQYF. The CDR3 coding sequence is TGTGCCAGCCTAGGACTAGCGGGTACAGATACGCAGTATTTT. This chain joins TRBV28 and TRBJ2-3; TRBD2 matches 11 bases. The junction had 4 bases not matched to a gene; V was cut back by 8 bases and J by 3 bases. Per germline, CDR1 MDHEN and CDR2 SYDVKM. The CDR3 covers 14 residues.